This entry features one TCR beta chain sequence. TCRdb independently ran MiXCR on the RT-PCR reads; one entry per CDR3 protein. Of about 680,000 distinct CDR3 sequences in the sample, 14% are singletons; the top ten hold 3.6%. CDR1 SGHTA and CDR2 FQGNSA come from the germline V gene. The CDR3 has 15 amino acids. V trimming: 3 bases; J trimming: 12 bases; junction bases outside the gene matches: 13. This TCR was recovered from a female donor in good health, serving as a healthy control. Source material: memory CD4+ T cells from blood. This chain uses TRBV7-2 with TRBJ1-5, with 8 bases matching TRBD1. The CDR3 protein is CASSFGTGRGGHQHF. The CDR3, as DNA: TGTGCCAGCAGCTTCGGGACAGGTCGTGGAGGGCACCAGCATTTT.